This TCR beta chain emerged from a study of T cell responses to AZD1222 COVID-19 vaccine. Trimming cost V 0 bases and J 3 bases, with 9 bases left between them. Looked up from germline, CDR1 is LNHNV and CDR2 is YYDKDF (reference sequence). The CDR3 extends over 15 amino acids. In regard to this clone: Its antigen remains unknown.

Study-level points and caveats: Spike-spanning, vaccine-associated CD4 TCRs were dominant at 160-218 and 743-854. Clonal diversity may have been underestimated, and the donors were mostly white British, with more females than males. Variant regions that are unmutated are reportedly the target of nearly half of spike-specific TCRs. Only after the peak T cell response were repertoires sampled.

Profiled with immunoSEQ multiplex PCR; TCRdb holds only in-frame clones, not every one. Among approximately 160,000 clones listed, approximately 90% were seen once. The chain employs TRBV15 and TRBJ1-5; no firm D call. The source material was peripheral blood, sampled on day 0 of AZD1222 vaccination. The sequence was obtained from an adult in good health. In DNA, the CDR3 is TGTGCCACCAGCAGAGATAGAAGGGACAATCAGCCCCAGCATTTT. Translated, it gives CATSRDRRDNQPQHF.